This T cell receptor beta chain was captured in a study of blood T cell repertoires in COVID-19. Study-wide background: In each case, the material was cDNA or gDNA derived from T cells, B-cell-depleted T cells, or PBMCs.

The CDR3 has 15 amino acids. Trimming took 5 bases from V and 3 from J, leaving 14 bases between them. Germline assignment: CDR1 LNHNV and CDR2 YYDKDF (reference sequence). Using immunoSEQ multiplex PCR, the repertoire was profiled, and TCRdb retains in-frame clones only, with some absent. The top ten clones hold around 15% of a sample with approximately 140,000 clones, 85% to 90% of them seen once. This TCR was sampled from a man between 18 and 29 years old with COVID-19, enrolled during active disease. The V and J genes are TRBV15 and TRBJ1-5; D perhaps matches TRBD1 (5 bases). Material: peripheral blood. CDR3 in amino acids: CATSGGQGINQPQHF. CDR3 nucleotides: TGTGCCACCAGCGGTGGGCAGGGAATCAATCAGCCCCAGCATTTT.